This TCR beta chain is drawn from a study of T-cell reconstitution after alpha-beta-depleted transplantation in children. Germline V gene lookup returns CDR1 SGDLS and CDR2 YYNGEE. V was cut by 3 bases and J by 5 bases, with 11 bases left in between. The length of the CDR3 is 13 residues. This clonotype was seen at least ten times. TCRbeta library construction was performed incorporating unique molecular identifiers. TCRdb ran MiXCR on the PCR reads and lists one entry per CDR3 protein. This table holds approximately 520,000 distinct CDR3 sequences, around a third found once. The sequencing here drew on PBMCs from the stem cell graft donor, taken from the stem cell graft. This TCR was recovered from a human donor who donated a stem cell graft to a child with aplastic anemia. The genes are TRBV9 and TRBJ1-1; maybe TRBD1 (5 bases). The CDR3, as DNA: TGTGCCAGCAGCGCGCAGGGCGGGACTGAAGCTTTCTTT. Translation gives CASSAQGGTEAFF.